This is a list of T cell receptor beta chains from one sample in a study of early T cells in non-severe SARS-CoV-2 infection. TCRdb processed the 5' RACE reads anew with MiXCR; each CDR3 protein has one entry. The data hold some 80,000 distinct CDR3 sequences, with 10% to 15% observed a single time. The sample taken for sequencing was whole blood. These receptors all come from an adult who was a healthcare worker with PCR-confirmed SARS-CoV-2 infection or an uninfected control (not recorded which). Each CDR3 is given with its conserved first and last residue. D genes are given only for firm matches. Size values are once, few and many counts, or a class for expanded clones, and some rows have none.

CDR3aa,CDR3nt,abundance,v_gene,j_gene,d_gene
CATSRDRGETGTSFEDTQYF,TGTGCCACCAGCAGAGATAGAGGGGAGACCGGGACTAGCTTTGAGGATACGCAGTATTTT,.,TRBV15,TRBJ2-3,TRBD2
CASSPGPAKNIQYF,TGTGCCAGCAGCCCTGGGCCGGCCAAAAACATTCAGTACTTC,few,TRBV7-2,TRBJ2-4,.
CASSPLNSLLNTEAFF,TGTGCCAGCAGCCCCCTTAACAGCCTTTTGAACACTGAAGCTTTCTTT,.,TRBV28,TRBJ1-1,.
CASEDRGHYGYTF,TGTGCCAGTGAGGACAGGGGGCACTATGGCTACACCTTC,few,TRBV7-2,TRBJ1-2,TRBD1
CSVSLAGPYEQYF,TGCAGCGTCTCCCTAGCGGGGCCCTACGAGCAGTACTTC,medium-sized,TRBV29-1,TRBJ2-7,TRBD2
CASSSVNTEAFF,TGTGCCAGCAGCTCCGTGAACACTGAAGCTTTCTTT,.,TRBV7-9,TRBJ1-1,.
CAISGGTSSYNEQFF,TGTGCCATCAGTGGAGGGACAAGCTCCTACAATGAGCAGTTCTTC,.,TRBV10-3,TRBJ2-1,.
CASSPASGRLNEQFF,TGTGCCAGTAGTCCCGCCAGCGGGAGACTCAATGAGCAGTTCTTC,once,TRBV19,TRBJ2-1,TRBD2
CASRSLGRNEQFF,TGTGCCAGCAGGTCACTCGGGAGGAATGAGCAGTTCTTC,.,TRBV6-5,TRBJ2-1,TRBD2
CASSFHRTSGRAAQFF,TGTGCCAGCAGTTTCCACCGGACTAGCGGGAGGGCCGCGCAGTTCTTC,few,TRBV6-2/TRBV6-3,TRBJ2-1,TRBD2
CASTPGGGEQYF,TGCGCCAGCACCCCTGGAGGGGGTGAGCAGTACTTC,.,TRBV10-2,TRBJ2-7,.
CASNTPGVTGELFF,TGTGCCAGCAACACTCCAGGGGTAACCGGGGAGCTGTTTTTT,.,TRBV7-3,TRBJ2-2,.
CASSLGADTQYF,TGTGCCAGCAGCTTAGGCGCAGATACGCAGTATTTT,few,TRBV7-3,TRBJ2-3,.
CASATGGAGNQPQHF,TGTGCCAGTGCCACAGGGGGCGCGGGCAATCAGCCCCAGCATTTT,few,TRBV19,TRBJ1-5,TRBD1
CASSLGQGDEKLFF,TGTGCCAGCAGCCTGGGACAGGGGGATGAAAAACTGTTTTTT,.,TRBV3-1,TRBJ1-4,TRBD1
CASSFGQGRGYTF,TGTGCCAGCAGCTTCGGACAGGGAAGAGGCTACACCTTC,few,TRBV7-2,TRBJ1-2,TRBD1
CASSFSGTVGEEGYTF,TGTGCCAGCAGCTTCTCCGGGACGGTGGGAGAGGAGGGCTACACCTTC,.,TRBV5-5,TRBJ1-2,.
CASSIPPSMAGDKNEQFF,TGTGCCAGTAGTATACCCCCTTCGATGGCGGGAGACAAGAATGAGCAGTTCTTC,many,TRBV19,TRBJ2-1,TRBD2
CASSRQGDTQYF,TGTGCCAGCAGTCGACAGGGGGATACGCAGTATTTT,many,TRBV2,TRBJ2-3,TRBD1
CASSGTSGNLYQETQYF,TGTGCCAGCAGTGGGACTAGCGGGAACCTGTATCAAGAGACCCAGTACTTC,.,TRBV25-1,TRBJ2-5,TRBD2
CASSSRLTLTDTQYF,TGTGCCAGCAGTTCAAGACTCACTCTCACAGATACGCAGTATTTT,once,TRBV28,TRBJ2-3,.
CSAVHAGVYNEQFF,TGCAGTGCCGTACACGCGGGAGTTTACAATGAGCAGTTCTTC,few,TRBV20-1,TRBJ2-1,TRBD2
CASSPQNQETQYF,TGTGCCAGCAGCCCACAGAACCAAGAGACCCAGTACTTC,.,TRBV6-6,TRBJ2-5,.
CASSFGKIQETQYF,TGCGCCAGCAGCTTCGGTAAAATCCAAGAGACCCAGTACTTC,.,TRBV5-1,TRBJ2-5,.
CASSQPSGNEQYF,TGTGCCAGCAGCCAGCCTAGCGGCAACGAGCAGTACTTC,many,TRBV3-1,TRBJ2-7,TRBD2
CASSEGPNSYGYTF,TGTGCCAGCAGTGAAGGGCCTAACTCCTATGGCTACACCTTC,.,TRBV6-4,TRBJ1-2,.
CSVVGRFYNEQFF,TGCAGCGTTGTGGGCAGGTTTTACAATGAGCAGTTCTTC,.,TRBV29-1,TRBJ2-1,.
CASSLAEEGHNEQFF,TGCGCCAGCAGCTTGGCGGAAGAAGGCCACAATGAGCAGTTCTTC,many,TRBV5-1,TRBJ2-1,.
CASSLERESGEQYF,TGTGCCAGCAGTTTAGAGCGGGAGTCAGGCGAGCAGTACTTC,few,TRBV28,TRBJ2-7,TRBD2
CSVWTVLTGELFF,TGCAGCGTTTGGACAGTATTAACCGGGGAGCTGTTTTTT,.,TRBV29-1,TRBJ2-2,.
CASRLAHSGANVLTF,TGTGCCAGCAGGTTAGCCCACTCTGGGGCCAACGTCCTGACTTTC,.,TRBV27,TRBJ2-6,.
CASIDYYTGELFF,TGTGCCAGTATAGACTACTACACCGGGGAGCTGTTTTTT,many,TRBV19,TRBJ2-2,.
CASSLWSTEAFF,TGTGCCAGCAGCTTATGGAGCACTGAAGCTTTCTTT,many,TRBV7-2,TRBJ1-1,.
CSPTRAQDNEQFF,TGCAGCCCCACCAGGGCTCAAGACAATGAGCAGTTCTTC,many,TRBV29-1,TRBJ2-1,.
CASSPADSPQYF,TGTGCCAGCTCACCAGCCGACAGTCCCCAGTACTTC,few,TRBV18,TRBJ2-5,.
CASSPDRTFSYEQYF,TGTGCCAGCAGCCCGGACAGGACCTTTTCCTACGAGCAGTACTTC,few,TRBV27,TRBJ2-7,TRBD1
CASKRGGDSYGYTF,TGTGCCAGCAAAAGGGGTGGGGATAGCTATGGCTACACCTTC,few,TRBV28,TRBJ1-2,.
CSRTPPSTDTQYF,TGCAGCAGGACGCCACCTAGCACAGATACGCAGTATTTT,.,TRBV20-1,TRBJ2-3,.
CATYYRRAVTYEQYF,TGTGCCACCTACTACAGGCGGGCGGTTACCTACGAGCAGTACTTC,.,TRBV24-1,TRBJ2-7,.
CASSRADRDPYEQYF,TGTGCCAGCAGTCGCGCGGACAGGGATCCCTACGAGCAGTACTTC,.,TRBV2,TRBJ2-7,TRBD1
CSARLAATYEQYF,TGCAGCGCTAGACTAGCGGCCACCTACGAGCAGTACTTC,many,TRBV29-1,TRBJ2-7,TRBD2
CASSLDTGELFF,TGTGCCAGCAGCTTGGACACCGGGGAGCTGTTTTTT,many,TRBV7-9,TRBJ2-2,.
CASSLQGVSYEQYF,TGTGCCAGCAGCCTCCAGGGGGTCTCCTACGAGCAGTACTTC,.,TRBV7-2,TRBJ2-7,TRBD1
CSVEHQGRDTEAFF,TGCAGCGTTGAACATCAGGGGAGAGACACTGAAGCTTTCTTT,.,TRBV29-1,TRBJ1-1,.
CASSPINGGDTGELFF,TGTGCCAGCAGCCCAATTAACGGGGGAGATACCGGGGAGCTGTTTTTT,.,TRBV7-9,TRBJ2-2,.
CASSPRAYTEAFF,TGTGCCAGCAGCCCCCGGGCCTATACTGAAGCTTTCTTT,many,TRBV12-3/TRBV12-4,TRBJ1-1,.
CASSLRRGEGRQSTEAFF,TGTGCCAGCAGTTTACGGCGCGGGGAGGGGCGGCAGAGCACTGAAGCTTTCTTT,few,TRBV28,TRBJ1-1,.
CASSFQGDTQYF,TGTGCCAGCAGTTTTCAAGGCGATACGCAGTATTTT,many,TRBV12-3/TRBV12-4,TRBJ2-3,.
CASSPSLEQFF,TGTGCCAGCAGTCCATCCCTAGAGCAGTTCTTC,many,TRBV6-6,TRBJ2-1,.
CASRGASGDEQFF,TGTGCCAGCAGGGGAGCGTCGGGGGATGAGCAGTTCTTC,few,TRBV9,TRBJ2-1,.
CASSPAGKDSPLHF,TGTGCCAGCTCACCAGCAGGGAAGGATTCACCCCTCCACTTT,.,TRBV18,TRBJ1-6,.
CSVEDRTFHTQYF,TGCAGCGTTGAGGACCGGACTTTTCATACGCAGTATTTT,many,TRBV29-1,TRBJ2-3,.
CASSLGYGELFF,TGCGCCAGCAGCTTAGGATACGGGGAGCTGTTTTTT,.,TRBV5-1,TRBJ2-2,.
CARPSSAGGPEYEQYF,TGTGCCCGCCCCTCTTCAGCGGGAGGGCCTGAATACGAGCAGTACTTC,few,TRBV6-4,TRBJ2-7,TRBD2
CASSSPGLAGLPTDTQYF,TGTGCCAGTAGTTCCCCGGGACTAGCGGGATTGCCCACAGATACGCAGTATTTT,few,TRBV19,TRBJ2-3,TRBD2
CASSSEVPNTEAFF,TGTGCCAGCAGCTCCGAGGTCCCGAACACTGAAGCTTTCTTT,.,TRBV7-2,TRBJ1-1,.
CASKGRDGNEKLFF,TGTGCCAGCAAGGGGAGGGACGGCAATGAAAAACTGTTTTTT,.,TRBV28,TRBJ1-4,.
CARSLAIGLAGYNEQFF,TGTGCCAGAAGCTTGGCTATAGGACTAGCGGGGTACAATGAGCAGTTCTTC,.,TRBV5-3,TRBJ2-1,TRBD2
CASSLGGSGDEQFF,TGCGCCAGCAGCTTGGGTGGTTCGGGGGATGAGCAGTTCTTC,few,TRBV5-1,TRBJ2-1,.